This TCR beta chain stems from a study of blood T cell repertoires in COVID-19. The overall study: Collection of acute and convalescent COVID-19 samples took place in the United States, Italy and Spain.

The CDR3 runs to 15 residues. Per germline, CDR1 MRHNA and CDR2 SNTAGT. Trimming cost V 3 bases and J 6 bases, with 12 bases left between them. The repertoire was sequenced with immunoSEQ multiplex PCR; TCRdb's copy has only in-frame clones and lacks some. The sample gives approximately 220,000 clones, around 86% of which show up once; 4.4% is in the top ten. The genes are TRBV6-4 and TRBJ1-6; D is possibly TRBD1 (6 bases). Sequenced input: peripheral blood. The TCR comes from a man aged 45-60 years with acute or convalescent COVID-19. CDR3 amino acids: CASSDTGQPNSPLHF. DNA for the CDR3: TGTGCCAGCAGTGATACAGGACAGCCTAATTCACCCCTCCACTTT.